This TCR beta chain was documented in a study of PD-1 blockade in classical Hodgkin lymphoma. Background on the study: Patients received nivolumab 3 mg/kg intravenously every 2 weeks. General study results and limits: Reports described newly diagnosed patients as having lower baseline TCR diversity than healthy donors.

Following autologous stem cell transplantation, relapse occurred in every patient, and exposure to brentuximab vedotin varied. Germline V gives CDR1 SQVTM, CDR2 ANQGSEA. CDR3 length: 12 amino acids. V was pared by 8 bases and J by 2 bases, with 5 bases of the junction left unmatched. Turning to this clone: The antigen is not known.

Generated by immunoSEQ multiplex PCR, the TCRdb table keeps only in-frame clones and is missing some. This table has thousands of clones, roughly 86% appearing once. Here the sequenced sample was peripheral blood mononuclear cells (PBMCs), taken at baseline. The receptor was derived from a human donor with classical Hodgkin lymphoma. V and J are TRBV29-1 and TRBJ2-5, with 7 bases identical to TRBD1. CDR3 amino acids: CSHGTVQETQYF. The DNA of the CDR3 is TGCAGCCATGGGACAGTTCAAGAGACCCAGTACTTC.